This T cell receptor beta chain was sequenced in a study of T cell repertoires in cytomegalovirus infection. For the study at large: Both CMV infection and a matching HLA type were indicated by public TCR beta signatures. General study results and limits: HLA-C-restricted CMV clonotypes gave the most frequent clonotype in two of eight donors.

TCRdb independently ran MiXCR on the reads; one entry per CDR3 protein. This sample has around 750,000 distinct CDR3 sequences; around a third occur once, and the top ten carry roughly an eighth. Germline values: CDR1 SEHNR, CDR2 FQNEAQ (reference sequence). V dropped 4 bases and J dropped 4 bases, with 10 bases sitting between them. CDR3 size: 13 residues. Points on this clonotype: Its antigen is still unknown.

The sample here was cultured CD8+ T cells from PBMCs, taken from culture after CMV antigen stimulation. The clonotype comes from a human donor in good health (CMV status not recorded). Some clones in this sample may be carry-over from other donors' samples. This chain uses TRBV7-9 with TRBJ1-2; no reliable D call. This CDR3 reads CASSSDQSYGYTF. The CDR3 bases are TGTGCCAGCAGCTCAGATCAGAGCTATGGCTACACCTTC.